Following are 8 T cell receptor beta chains from one sample sequenced in a study of T cell responses to AZD1222 COVID-19 vaccine. The protocol was immunoSEQ multiplex PCR, while the TCRdb copy is restricted to in-frame clones and leaves out a portion. Of approximately 84,000 clones in the sample, 75% to 90% are singletons; the top ten hold about 2.7%. The source was peripheral blood, collected 28 days after the second AZD1222 dose. The receptors shown here come from an adult who received the AZD1222 COVID-19 vaccine.

CDR3 protein: CASSELPSSDEQFF. CDR3 bases: TGTGCCAGCAGTGAACTGCCTAGCTCCGATGAGCAGTTCTTC. The V call is TRBV6-1, the J call TRBJ2-1; tentatively, D is TRBD2 (5 bases). V was clipped by 2 bases and J by 8 bases, with 13 bases between them. Germline V gene lookup returns CDR1 MNHNS and CDR2 SASEGT. This CDR3 spans 14 amino acids.

This CDR3 is CAGGGQLYEQYF. The CDR3 DNA sequence: TGTGCCGGGGGGGGACAGCTCTACGAGCAGTACTTC. The rearrangement uses TRBV2 and TRBJ2-7; possibly TRBD1 or TRBD2 for D (7 bases each). The length of the CDR3 is 12 residues. The V gene's germline CDR1 is SNHLY and CDR2 FYNNEI. The V gene lost 11 bases and the J gene lost 3 bases, with 14 bases spanning the gap.

This chain links TRBV5-1 with TRBJ2-7; 8 bases align to TRBD1. The CDR3 totals 15 residues. Germline-derived CDR1 and CDR2 are SGHRS and YFSETQ. V gave up 4 bases and J gave up 3 bases; unmatched junction bases: 9. This CDR3 is CASSGQGAAGYEQYF. The CDR3 region has the DNA TGCGCCAGCAGCGGGCAGGGGGCAGCGGGCTACGAGCAGTACTTC.

The rearrangement links TRBV6-5 to TRBJ2-2; D not resolved. CDR1 and CDR2 from the germline V gene are MNHEY and SVGAGI. Trimming pared 0 bases from V and 2 bases from J, leaving 7 bases between. CDR3 length: 15 amino acids. CDR3 residues: CASSYSVLNTGELFF. CDR3 DNA: TGTGCCAGCAGTTACTCGGTTTTAAACACCGGGGAGCTGTTTTTT.

The genes are TRBV18 and TRBJ1-2; TRBD1 might be the D (5 bases). Germline assignment: CDR1 KGHSH and CDR2 LQKENI. Trimming stripped 2 bases from V and 2 bases from J, with 12 bases between. This CDR3 has 15 amino acids. DNA for the CDR3: TGTGCCAGCTCACCATTACCCGGGGCGAACTATGGCTACACCTTC. It specifies CASSPLPGANYGYTF.

The chain links TRBV6-5 to TRBJ2-1; D remains unclear. The ends were cut back, 2 bases at V and 6 bases at J, with 8 bases in the middle. CDR1 and CDR2 from the germline V gene are MNHEY and SVGAGI. The CDR3 sequence is 13 residues long. The DNA for the CDR3 is TGTGCCAGCAGTTACATTAAGACCAATGAGCAGTTCTTC. This encodes CASSYIKTNEQFF.

The chain uses TRBV18 and TRBJ1-3, with D possibly matching TRBD1 (6 bases). This CDR3 region has 16 residues. Trimming cost V 3 bases and J 2 bases, with 14 bases left between them. The germline V gene has CDR1 KGHSH and CDR2 LQKENI. Written as DNA, the CDR3 is TGTGCCAGCTCACCCTCCGACAGGCCAACTGGAAACACCATATATTTT. This sequence encodes CASSPSDRPTGNTIYF. The entire variable domain, with the rest obtained from reference TRBV18 and TRBJ1-3, is as follows: NAGVMQNPRHLVRRRGQEARLRCSPMKGHSHVYWYRQLPEEGLKFMVYLQKENIIDESGMPKERFSAEFPKEGPSILRIQQVVRGDSAAYFCASSPSDRPTGNTIYFGEGSWLTVV.

The chain uses TRBV3-1 (or the pseudogene TRBV3-2) and TRBJ2-1; D is unresolved. V gave up 4 bases and J gave up 4 bases, with 8 bases separating them. The CDR3 is made up of 13 amino acids. Germline V gene sequence: CDR1 LGHDT, CDR2 YNNKEL (reference sequence). The CDR3 reads CASSLARYNEQFF. The CDR3 DNA is TGTGCCAGCAGCCTAGCCCGATACAATGAGCAGTTCTTC.